This T cell receptor beta chain appears in the sequencing data of a study of T-cell reconstitution after alpha-beta-depleted transplantation in children. This clonotype was recorded a few times. The TCRbeta library incorporated unique molecular identifiers. Via MiXCR, TCRdb re-called the PCR reads, giving one row per CDR3 protein. The repertoire holds 700,000 to 850,000 distinct CDR3 sequences, with 15% to 20% as singletons. V shed 7 bases and J 7 bases; nucleotides not matched to a gene: 9. Germline V gene lookup returns CDR1 DFQATT and CDR2 SNEGSKA (reference sequence). The CDR3 is 13 residues long.

Sequences were derived from PBMCs, mostly from graft donor cells, sampled 360 days after TCRalphabeta/CD19-depleted stem cell transplant. This clonotype was obtained from a male patient under 18 who had a stem cell transplant for acute lymphoblastic leukemia, so the T cells may come from the graft donor. The chain couples TRBV20-1 to TRBJ2-1; 8 bases map to TRBD2. The CDR3 DNA sequence: TGCAGTGTAGACGGGAGGGCCGGGAATGAGCAGTTCTTC. This gives the protein CSVDGRAGNEQFF.